This T cell receptor (beta chain) originates from a study of blood T cell repertoires in COVID-19. At the level of the study: The United States, Italy and Spain supplied acute and convalescent COVID-19 samples. T cells, B-cell-depleted T cells, or PBMCs supplied cDNA or gDNA.

Trimming shortened V by 3 bases and J by 0 bases, and 9 bases separated the two germline ends. CDR3 length: 15 amino acids. Germline V gives CDR1 WNHNN, CDR2 SYGVQD (reference sequence). Methods used by the authors: Estimated nucleated cell counts came from reference gene primer amplification. Data came from immunoSEQ multiplex PCR; TCRdb stores just in-frame clones and leaves some out. That table is the source of V, J and clone size, and D and trimming were worked out from the DNA. Counted here are 98,000 or so clones, roughly 82% occurring once; the ten biggest clones make up 4.8%. Sequencing was done on a sample of peripheral blood. The sequence was obtained from a man aged 60-69 years with acute or convalescent COVID-19. The V gene is TRBV10-1, the J gene TRBJ2-1; TRBD2 is a possible D gene (6 bases). The CDR3 DNA reads TGCGCCAGCAGTGATTGGACTATCTCCTACAATGAGCAGTTCTTC. It translates to CASSDWTISYNEQFF.